The clone carrying this TCR beta chain showed up just a few times. These data come from a study of beta chain features in type 1 diabetes. Whole-study context: Sorted cells, roughly 100,000,000 in number, were examined across all samples.

CDR1 and CDR2 from the germline V gene are SNHLY and FYNNEI. Trimming cost V 4 bases and J 10 bases; bases outside gene matches: 3. The CDR3 covers 13 residues. The isolated RNA, all of it, was reverse transcribed, so expressed TCRB transcripts were what got sequenced. Using immunoSEQ multiplex PCR, the repertoire was profiled, and TCRdb retains in-frame clones only, with some absent. Here the sample spans about 620,000 clones, around 16% being singletons. The single heparinised draw taken from each donor contained about 110 mL of blood on average. Each sorted fraction was over 98% pure. The chain links TRBV2 to TRBJ1-6; 8 nucleotides match TRBD1. Sequenced material: naive CD4+ T cells from blood. This receptor was obtained from a young man in good health. Here the CDR3 DNA reads TGTGCCAGCAGTGTGACAGGGGAATCACCCCTCCACTTT. Its translation: CASSVTGESPLHF.